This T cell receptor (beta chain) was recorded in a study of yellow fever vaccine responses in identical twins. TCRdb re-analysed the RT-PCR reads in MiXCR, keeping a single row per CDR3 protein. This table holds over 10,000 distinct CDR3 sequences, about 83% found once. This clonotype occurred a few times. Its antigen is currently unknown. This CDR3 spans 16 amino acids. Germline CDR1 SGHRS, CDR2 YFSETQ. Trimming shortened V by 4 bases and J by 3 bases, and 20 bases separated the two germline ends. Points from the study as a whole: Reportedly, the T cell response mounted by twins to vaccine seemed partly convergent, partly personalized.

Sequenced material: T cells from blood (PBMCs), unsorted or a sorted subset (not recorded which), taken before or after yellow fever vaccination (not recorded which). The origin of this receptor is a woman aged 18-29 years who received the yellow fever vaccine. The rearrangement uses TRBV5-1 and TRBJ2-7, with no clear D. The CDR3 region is CASSLPRDDFFYEQYF. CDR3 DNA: TGCGCCAGCAGCCTCCCGCGCGACGACTTCTTCTACGAGCAGTACTTC.